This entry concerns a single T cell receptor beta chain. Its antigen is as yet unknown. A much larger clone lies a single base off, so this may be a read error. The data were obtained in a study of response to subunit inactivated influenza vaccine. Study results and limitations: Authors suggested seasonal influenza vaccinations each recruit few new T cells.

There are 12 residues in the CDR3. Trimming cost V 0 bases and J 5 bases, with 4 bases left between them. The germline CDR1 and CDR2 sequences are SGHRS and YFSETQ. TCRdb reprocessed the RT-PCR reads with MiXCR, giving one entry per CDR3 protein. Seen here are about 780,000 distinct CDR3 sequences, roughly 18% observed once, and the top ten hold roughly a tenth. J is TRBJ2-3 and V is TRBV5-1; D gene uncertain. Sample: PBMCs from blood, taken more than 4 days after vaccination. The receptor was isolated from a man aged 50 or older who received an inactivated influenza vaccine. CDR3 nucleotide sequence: TGCGCCAGCAGCTTGGAGATAGATACGCAGTATTTT. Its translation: CASSLEIDTQYF.